A single sample gave rise to the 9 T cell receptor beta chains below, sequenced in a study of cytomegalovirus exposure and HLA in healthy donors. The PCR was carried out with 60 Vbeta primers and 13 Jbeta primers. Measured with immunoSEQ multiplex PCR; TCRdb has only the in-frame clones, and not every one. The table shows about 200,000 clones, with roughly 70% occurring only once. Sequenced: PBMCs. All receptors come from a woman aged 25 to 45 in good health and CMV-seronegative.

The chain joins TRBV7-9 to TRBJ2-1, with D uncertain. The CDR3 runs 16 residues. V was shortened by 6 bases and J by 0 bases, with 15 bases between the two germline ends. Germline V gives CDR1 SEHNR, CDR2 FQNEAQ (reference sequence). The CDR3 DNA sequence: TGTGCCAGCAGACCCCTAAGGAGTATCTCCTACAATGAGCAGTTCTTC. As protein: CASRPLRSISYNEQFF.

This clone has a handful of counts. The chain recombines TRBV14 with TRBJ2-5, with 15 positions matching TRBD2. This CDR3 contains 16 residues. Per the germline V gene, CDR1 is SGHDN and CDR2 is FVKESK. The J segment lost 2 bases and the V segment lost 4 bases, leaving 2 bases of the junction unmatched. In nucleotides, the CDR3 is TGTGCCAGCAGCCTAGGGACTAGCGGGGGGCAAGAGACCCAGTACTTC. Amino acid sequence: CASSLGTSGGQETQYF.

The chain employs TRBV7-9 and TRBJ1-5, with D possibly matching TRBD1 (5 bases). Germline values: CDR1 SEHNR, CDR2 FQNEAQ (reference sequence). Trimming removed 5 bases at V and 0 bases at J, with 14 bases between. The CDR3 is 16 residues long. The CDR3 coding sequence is TGTGCCAGCAGCCAGGTGGGGCCATATAGCAATCAGCCCCAGCATTTT. Translated: CASSQVGPYSNQPQHF.

The chain couples TRBV12-5 to TRBJ2-3; tentative D call: TRBD2 (7 bases). In germline, CDR1 is LGHNT, CDR2 FRNRAP. This CDR3 region has 18 residues. The V end was cut by 5 bases, the J end by 2 bases, with 23 bases between. CDR3 loop: CASGARLAGAGHTDTQYF. CDR3 DNA: TGTGCTAGTGGTGCCCGACTAGCAGGGGCGGGGCACACAGATACGCAGTATTTT.

In DNA, the CDR3 is TGTGCCAGCCGAGACAGGGCCCACTCCTACGAGCAGTACTTC. It codes for CASRDRAHSYEQYF. The chain couples TRBV27 to TRBJ2-7; 7 bases are a match to TRBD1. CDR3 length: 14 amino acids. The J segment lost 0 bases and the V segment lost 8 bases, leaving 7 bases of the junction unmatched. In germline, CDR1 is MNHEY, CDR2 SMNVEV (reference sequence).

CDR3 loop: CASSELVAYEQFF. The CDR3 DNA is TGTGCCAGCAGTGAACTAGTTGCCTATGAGCAGTTCTTC. The chain recombines TRBV2 with TRBJ2-1; D is unclear. The CDR3 is 13 amino acids. Germline lookup yields CDR1 SNHLY and CDR2 FYNNEI. V dropped 2 bases and J dropped 8 bases, with 10 bases sitting between them.

This clone was counted between two and nine times. The rearrangement uses TRBV15 and TRBJ1-4; D may be TRBD1 (5 bases). Germline CDR1 LNHNV, CDR2 YYDKDF (reference sequence). V was shortened by 3 bases and J by 8 bases, with 10 bases between the two germline ends. The CDR3 sequence is 13 residues long. As DNA, the CDR3 is TGTGCCACCAGCAGCGACAGTTTAGAAAAACTGTTTTTT. It codes for CATSSDSLEKLFF.

This clone showed up just once. The chain carries TRBV7-2 and TRBJ2-5; TRBD1 matches at 8 bases. The DNA end lines up better with TRBJ2-7; the J call may be wrong. Germline V gives CDR1 SGHTA, CDR2 FQGNSA. The CDR3 runs to 16 residues. The CDR3 coding sequence is TGTGCCAGCAGCTTTTCTGACAGGGGCGGCTCCTACGAGCAGTACTTC. Amino acids: CASSFSDRGGSYEQYF.

The V and J genes are TRBV4-2 and TRBJ1-1, with a possible D match to TRBD1 (5 bases). The ends were cut back, 2 bases at V and 9 bases at J, with 10 bases in the middle. This CDR3 has 12 amino acids. The germline gives CDR1 LGHNA, CDR2 YNFKEQ. The CDR3 bases are TGTGCCAGCAGCCAATCAGGGCACAAAGCTTTCTTT. Translation gives CASSQSGHKAFF.